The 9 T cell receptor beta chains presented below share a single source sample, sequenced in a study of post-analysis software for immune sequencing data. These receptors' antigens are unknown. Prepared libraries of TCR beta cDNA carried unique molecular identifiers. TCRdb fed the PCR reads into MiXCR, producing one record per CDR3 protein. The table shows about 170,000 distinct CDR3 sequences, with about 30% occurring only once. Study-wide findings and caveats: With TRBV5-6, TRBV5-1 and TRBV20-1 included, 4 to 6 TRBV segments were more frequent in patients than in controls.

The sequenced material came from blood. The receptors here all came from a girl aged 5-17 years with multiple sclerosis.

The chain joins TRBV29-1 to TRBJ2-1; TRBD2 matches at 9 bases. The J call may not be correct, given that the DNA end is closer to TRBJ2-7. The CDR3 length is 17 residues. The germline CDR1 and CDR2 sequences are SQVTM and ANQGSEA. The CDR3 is CSVEGLAGFSSYNEQYF. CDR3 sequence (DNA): TGCAGCGTTGAGGGGCTAGCGGGATTTAGCTCCTACAATGAGCAGTACTTC.

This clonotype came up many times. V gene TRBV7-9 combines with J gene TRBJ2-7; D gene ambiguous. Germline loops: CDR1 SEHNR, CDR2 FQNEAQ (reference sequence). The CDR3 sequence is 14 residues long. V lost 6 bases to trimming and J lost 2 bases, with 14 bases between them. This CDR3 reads CASSLDSRAYEQYF. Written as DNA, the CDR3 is TGTGCCAGCAGTCTGGATAGCAGAGCCTACGAGCAGTACTTC. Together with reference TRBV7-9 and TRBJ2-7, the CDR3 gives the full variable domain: DTGVSQNPRHKITKRGQNVTFRCDPISEHNRLYWYRQTLGQGPEFLTYFQNEAQLEKSRLLSDRFSAERPKGSFSTLEIQRTEQGDSAMYLCASSLDSRAYEQYFGPGTRLTVT.

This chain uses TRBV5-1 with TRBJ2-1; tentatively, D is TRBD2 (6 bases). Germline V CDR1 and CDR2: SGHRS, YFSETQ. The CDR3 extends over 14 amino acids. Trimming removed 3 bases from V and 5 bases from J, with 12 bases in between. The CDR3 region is CASSSRDFDNEQFF. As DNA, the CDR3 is TGCGCCAGCAGCTCCCGGGACTTTGACAATGAGCAGTTCTTC. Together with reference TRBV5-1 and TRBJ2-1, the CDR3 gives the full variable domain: KAGVTQTPRYLIKTRGQQVTLSCSPISGHRSVSWYQQTPGQGLQFLFEYFSETQRNKGNFPGRFSGRQFSNSRSEMNVSTLELGDSALYLCASSSRDFDNEQFFGPGTRLTVL.

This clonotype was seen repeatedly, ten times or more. The chain's CDR3 is CSVASAREQYF. CDR3 DNA sequence: TGCAGCGTTGCTAGCGCCCGCGAGCAGTACTTC. The genes are TRBV29-1 and TRBJ2-7; TRBD2 is a possible D gene (6 bases). The CDR3 consists of 11 residues. Germline-derived CDR1 and CDR2 are SQVTM and ANQGSEA. The V and J ends lost 4 bases and 6 bases respectively, with 10 bases between them.

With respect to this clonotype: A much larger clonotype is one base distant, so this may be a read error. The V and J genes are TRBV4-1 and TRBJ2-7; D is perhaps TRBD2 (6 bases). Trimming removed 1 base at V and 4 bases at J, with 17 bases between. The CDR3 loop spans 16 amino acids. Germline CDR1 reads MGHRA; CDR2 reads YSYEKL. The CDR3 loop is CASSQGLARLQYEQYF. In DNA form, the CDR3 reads TGCGCCAGCAGCCAAGGGCTAGCGAGGCTACAGTACGAGCAGTACTTC.

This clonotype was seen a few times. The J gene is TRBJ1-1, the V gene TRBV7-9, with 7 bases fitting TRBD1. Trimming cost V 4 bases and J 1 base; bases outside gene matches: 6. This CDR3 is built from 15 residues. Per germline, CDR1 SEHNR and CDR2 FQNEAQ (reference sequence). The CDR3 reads CASSYSTGKNTEAFF. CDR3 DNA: TGTGCCAGCAGCTACTCGACAGGGAAGAACACTGAAGCTTTCTTT.

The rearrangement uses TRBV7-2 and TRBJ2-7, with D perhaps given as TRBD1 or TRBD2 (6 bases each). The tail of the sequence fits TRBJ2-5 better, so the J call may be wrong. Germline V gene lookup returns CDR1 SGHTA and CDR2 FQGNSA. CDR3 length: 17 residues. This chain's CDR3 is CASGPRGALSGGETQYF. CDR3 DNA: TGTGCCAGCGGACCAAGGGGGGCCTTGTCTGGTGGAGAGACCCAGTACTTC.

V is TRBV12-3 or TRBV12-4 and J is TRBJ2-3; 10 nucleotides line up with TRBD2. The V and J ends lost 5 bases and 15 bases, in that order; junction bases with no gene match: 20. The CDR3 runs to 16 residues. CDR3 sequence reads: CASSPIAGGRADVEYF. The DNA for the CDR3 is TGTGCCAGCAGTCCAATAGCGGGAGGAAGGGCAGATGTGGAATATTTT.

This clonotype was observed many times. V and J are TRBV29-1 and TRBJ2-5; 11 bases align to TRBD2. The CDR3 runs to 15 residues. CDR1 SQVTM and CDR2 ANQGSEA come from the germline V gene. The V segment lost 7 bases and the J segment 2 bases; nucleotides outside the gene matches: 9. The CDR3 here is CSAAVTSGVQETQYF. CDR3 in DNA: TGCAGCGCTGCGGTGACTAGCGGGGTGCAAGAGACCCAGTACTTC. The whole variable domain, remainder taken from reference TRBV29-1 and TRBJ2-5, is SAVISQKPSRDICQRGTSLTIQCQVDSQVTMMFWYRQQPGQSLTLIATANQGSEATYESGFVIDKFPISRPNLTFSTLTVSNMSPEDSSIYLCSAAVTSGVQETQYFGPGTRLLVL.